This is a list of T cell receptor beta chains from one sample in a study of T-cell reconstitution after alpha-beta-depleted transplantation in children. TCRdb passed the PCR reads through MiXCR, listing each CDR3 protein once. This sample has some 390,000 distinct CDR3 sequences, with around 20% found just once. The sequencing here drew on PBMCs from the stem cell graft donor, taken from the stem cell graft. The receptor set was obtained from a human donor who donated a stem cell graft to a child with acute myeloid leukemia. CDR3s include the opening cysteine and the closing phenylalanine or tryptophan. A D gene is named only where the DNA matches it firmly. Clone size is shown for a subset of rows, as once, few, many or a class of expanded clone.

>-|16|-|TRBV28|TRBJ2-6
CASSSLMVAGANVLTF
TGTGCCAGCAGCTCCCTTATGGTAGCTGGGGCCAACGTCCTGACTTTC
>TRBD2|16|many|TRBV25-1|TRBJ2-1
CASIGTSGAGANEQFF
TGTGCCAGCATCGGGACTAGCGGGGCCGGGGCCAATGAGCAGTTCTTC
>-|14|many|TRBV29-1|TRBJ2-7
CSVVGGRASYEQYF
TGCAGCGTTGTAGGCGGAAGGGCCTCCTACGAGCAGTACTTC
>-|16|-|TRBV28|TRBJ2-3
CASNPLGQGSTDTQYF
TGTGCCAGCAACCCCCTGGGGCAGGGGAGCACAGATACGCAGTATTTT
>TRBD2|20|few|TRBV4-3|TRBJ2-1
CASSQDQRNLAGGPGDEQFF
TGCGCCAGCAGCCAAGATCAGAGGAATTTAGCGGGAGGGCCTGGCGATGAGCAGTTCTTC
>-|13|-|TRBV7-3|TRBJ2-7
CASSPHGAYEQYF
TGTGCCAGCAGCCCGCATGGAGCCTACGAGCAGTACTTC
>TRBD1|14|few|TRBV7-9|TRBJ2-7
CASSPTGTGYEQYF
TGTGCCAGCAGCCCCACCGGGACAGGGTACGAGCAGTACTTC
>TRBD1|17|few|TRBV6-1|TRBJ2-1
CASSALTGDLLYNEQFF
TGTGCCAGCAGTGCCCTTACAGGGGACCTCCTCTACAATGAGCAGTTCTTC
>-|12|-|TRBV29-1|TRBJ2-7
CSVMTGPYEQYF
TGCAGCGTTATGACAGGCCCCTACGAGCAGTACTTC
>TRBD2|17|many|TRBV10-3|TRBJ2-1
CAITSGTSGISHNEQFF
TGTGCCATCACTTCGGGGACTAGCGGGATAAGCCACAATGAGCAGTTCTTC
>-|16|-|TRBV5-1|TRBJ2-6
CASSLGPSSGANVLTF
TGCGCCAGCAGCTTGGGTCCGAGCTCTGGGGCCAACGTCCTGACTTTC
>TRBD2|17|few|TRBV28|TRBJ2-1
CASRQPSSGRAYNEQFF
TGTGCCAGTAGACAACCTTCTAGCGGGAGGGCCTACAATGAGCAGTTCTTC
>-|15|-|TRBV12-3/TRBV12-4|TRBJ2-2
CASNPARQGTGELFF
TGTGCCAGCAATCCTGCCCGACAAGGCACCGGGGAGCTGTTTTTT
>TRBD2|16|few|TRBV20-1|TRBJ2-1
CSARGATGTRSGEQFF
TGCAGTGCCAGAGGGGCTACCGGGACTAGATCGGGTGAGCAGTTCTTC
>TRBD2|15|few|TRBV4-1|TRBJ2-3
CASSQVVGGPDTQYF
TGCGCCAGCAGCCAAGTGGTGGGAGGGCCAGATACGCAGTATTTT
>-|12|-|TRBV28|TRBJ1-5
CASLYSNQPQHF
TGTGCCAGTCTTTATAGCAATCAGCCCCAGCATTTT
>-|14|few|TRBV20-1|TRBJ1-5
CSARRGASNQPQHF
TGCAGTGCTAGAAGAGGGGCAAGCAATCAGCCCCAGCATTTT
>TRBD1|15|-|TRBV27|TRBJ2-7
CASSLAGTGAREQYF
TGTGCCAGCAGTTTGGCCGGGACAGGCGCCCGCGAGCAGTACTTC
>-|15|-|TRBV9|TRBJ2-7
CASGGVAEGSYEQYF
TGTGCCAGCGGCGGGGTAGCGGAGGGCTCCTACGAGCAGTACTTC
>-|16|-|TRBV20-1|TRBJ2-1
CSASGLIASSYNEQFF
TGCAGTGCTAGTGGGCTGATAGCGAGCTCCTACAATGAGCAGTTCTTC
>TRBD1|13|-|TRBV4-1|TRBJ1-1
CASSQSTGVEAFF
TGCGCCAGCAGCCAATCGACAGGGGTTGAAGCTTTCTTT
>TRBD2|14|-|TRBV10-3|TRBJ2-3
CAIRMSGRTDTQYF
TGTGCCATCAGGATGAGCGGGAGGACAGATACGCAGTATTTT
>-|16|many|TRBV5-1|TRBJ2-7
CASSLMGKLSSYEQYF
TGCGCCAGCAGCTTGATGGGCAAACTAAGCTCCTACGAGCAGTACTTC
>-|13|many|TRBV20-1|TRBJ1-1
CSAKPDSYTEAFF
TGCAGTGCTAAGCCGGACTCGTACACTGAAGCTTTCTTT
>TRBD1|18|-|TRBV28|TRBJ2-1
CASSYQWDRKPSYNEQFF
TGTGCCAGCAGTTATCAATGGGACAGGAAGCCGTCCTACAATGAGCAGTTCTTC
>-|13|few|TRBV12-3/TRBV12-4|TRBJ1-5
CASSLGLNQPQHF
TGTGCCAGCAGCCTGGGCCTCAATCAGCCCCAGCATTTT
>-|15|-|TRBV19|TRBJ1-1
CASSIDAGAGTEAFF
TGTGCCAGTAGTATAGATGCAGGGGCCGGCACTGAAGCTTTCTTT
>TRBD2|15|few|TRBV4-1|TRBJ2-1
CASSQDTSGRNEQFF
TGCGCCAGCAGCCAAGATACTAGCGGGAGGAATGAGCAGTTCTTC
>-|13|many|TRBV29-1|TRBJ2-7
CSITGRASYEQYF
TGCAGCATTACAGGGAGGGCCTCCTACGAGCAGTACTTC
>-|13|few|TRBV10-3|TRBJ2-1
CAISDGTYNEQFF
TGTGCCATCAGTGATGGGACCTACAATGAGCAGTTCTTC
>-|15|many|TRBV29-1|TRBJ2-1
CSVDPSGGSYNEQFF
TGCAGCGTTGACCCCTCAGGGGGGTCCTACAATGAGCAGTTCTTC
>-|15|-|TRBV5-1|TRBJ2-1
CASSLGQGGTHEQFF
TGCGCCAGCAGCTTGGGACAGGGAGGTACCCATGAGCAGTTCTTC
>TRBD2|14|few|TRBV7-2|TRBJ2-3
CASSTGLAGAVQYF
TGTGCCAGCAGCACAGGACTAGCGGGAGCGGTGCAGTATTTT
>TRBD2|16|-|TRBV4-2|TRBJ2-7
CASSQESTSPSYEQYF
TGTGCCAGCAGCCAAGAATCGACTAGCCCATCCTACGAGCAGTACTTC
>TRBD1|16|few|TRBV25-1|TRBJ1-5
CASSGETGPGNQPQHF
TGTGCCAGCAGCGGAGAGACAGGGCCAGGCAATCAGCCCCAGCATTTT
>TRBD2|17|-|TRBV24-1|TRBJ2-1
CATSAASLLAAYNEQFF
TGTGCCACCAGTGCCGCCTCCCTTCTAGCGGCCTACAATGAGCAGTTCTTC
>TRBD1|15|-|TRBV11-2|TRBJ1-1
CASRLRQGMNTEAFF
TGTGCCAGCAGGCTAAGACAGGGCATGAACACTGAAGCTTTCTTT